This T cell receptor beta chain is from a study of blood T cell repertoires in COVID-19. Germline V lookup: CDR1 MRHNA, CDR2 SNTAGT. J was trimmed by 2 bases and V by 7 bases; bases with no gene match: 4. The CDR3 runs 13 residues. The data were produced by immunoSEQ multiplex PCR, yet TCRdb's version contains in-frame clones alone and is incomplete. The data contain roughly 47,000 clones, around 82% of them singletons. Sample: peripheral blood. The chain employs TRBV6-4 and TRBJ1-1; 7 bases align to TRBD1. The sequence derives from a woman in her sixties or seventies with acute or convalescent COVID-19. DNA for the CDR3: TGTGCCAGCAAAAAGGGGGCTAACACTGAAGCTTTCTTT. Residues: CASKKGANTEAFF.